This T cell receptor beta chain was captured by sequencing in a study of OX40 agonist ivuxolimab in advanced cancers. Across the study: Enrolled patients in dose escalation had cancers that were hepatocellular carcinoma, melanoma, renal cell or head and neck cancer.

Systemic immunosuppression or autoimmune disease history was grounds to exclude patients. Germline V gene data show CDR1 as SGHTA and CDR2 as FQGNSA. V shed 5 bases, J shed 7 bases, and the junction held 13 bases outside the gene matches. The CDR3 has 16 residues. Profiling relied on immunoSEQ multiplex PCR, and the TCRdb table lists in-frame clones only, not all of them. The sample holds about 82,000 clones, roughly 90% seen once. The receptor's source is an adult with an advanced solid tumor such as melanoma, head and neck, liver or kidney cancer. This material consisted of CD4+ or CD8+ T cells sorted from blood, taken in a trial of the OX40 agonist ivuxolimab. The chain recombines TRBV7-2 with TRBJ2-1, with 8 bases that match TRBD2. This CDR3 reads CASSRITSGGVNEQFF. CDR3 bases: TGTGCCAGCAGCCGAATTACTAGCGGAGGAGTGAATGAGCAGTTCTTC.